Sequencing of this T cell receptor beta chain was carried out in a study of shared clonotypes between healthy human individuals. Study-level background: Researchers assigned three CD4 naive, three CD4 memory, two CD8 naive and one CD8 memory plate to each donor.

The assay was immunoSEQ multiplex PCR, and TCRdb's table has in-frame clones only and misses some. The sample consists of 1.5 million to 1.9 million clones, under 99% of them appearing once. Participating donors were healthy, HIV-negative adults free of recent acute infections or vaccinations. CDR1 and CDR2 from the germline V gene are WNHNN and SYGVQD (reference sequence). The ends were cut back, 5 bases at V and 6 bases at J, with 10 bases in the middle. This CDR3 is built from 13 residues. The chain links TRBV10-1 to TRBJ2-2; D gene ambiguous. The source of this sequence is a man aged 25 to 40 in good health. The sample comprised naive CD4+ T cells sorted from blood. Subset meaning: CD45RA+ positively selected. The CDR3 loop reads CASSFSLPGELFF. For the CDR3, the DNA is TGCGCCAGCAGTTTTAGCCTCCCCGGGGAGCTGTTTTTT.